The present entry profiles one TCR beta chain with its context. This table comes from immunoSEQ multiplex PCR, and its TCRdb copy is limited to in-frame clones, with some not included. The sample lists around 80,000 clones; approximately 90% were seen once. This record comes from a study of PD-L1 blockade in urothelial cancer. The CDR3 extends over 13 amino acids. The V gene lost 10 bases and the J gene lost 6 bases, with 16 bases spanning the gap. The clonotype originates from a woman between 70 and 85 years old with urothelial cancer. The material sequenced was PBMCs, taken around atezolizumab (anti-PD-L1) treatment. The rearrangement joins TRBV23-1 to TRBJ1-5; TRBD1 might be the D (5 bases). Being an ORF, TRBV23-1 has a function that is uncertain. CDR3 bases: TGCGCCATCGAGATCTGGGGCCCTCAGCCCCAGCATTTT. Encoded protein: CAIEIWGPQPQHF.